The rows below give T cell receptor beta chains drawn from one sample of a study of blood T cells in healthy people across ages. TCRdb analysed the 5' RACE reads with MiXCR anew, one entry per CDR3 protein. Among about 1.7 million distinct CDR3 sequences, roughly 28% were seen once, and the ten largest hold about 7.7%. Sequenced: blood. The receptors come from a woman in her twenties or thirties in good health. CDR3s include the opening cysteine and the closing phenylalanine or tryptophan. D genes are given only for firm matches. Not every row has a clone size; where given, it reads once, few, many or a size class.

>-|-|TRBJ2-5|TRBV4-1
CASSGSGTPVVYETQYF
TGCGCCAGCAGTGGTTCCGGGACTCCGGTCGTTTATGAGACCCAGTACTTC
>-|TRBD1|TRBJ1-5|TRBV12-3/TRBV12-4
CASRTQGDQPQHF
TGTGCCAGCCGTACACAGGGGGACCAGCCCCAGCATTTT
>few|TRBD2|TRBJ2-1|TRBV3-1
CASSQDLLAREQFF
TGTGCCAGCAGCCAAGATCTACTAGCGAGGGAGCAGTTCTTC
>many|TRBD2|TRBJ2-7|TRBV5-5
CASSLILAGGGEQYF
TGTGCCAGCAGCTTGATCCTAGCGGGAGGTGGAGAGCAGTACTTC
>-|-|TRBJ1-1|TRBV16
CASSQLETTEAFF
TGTGCCAGCAGCCAATTGGAAACGACTGAAGCTTTCTTT
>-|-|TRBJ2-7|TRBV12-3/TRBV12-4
CASRRWGNSYEQYF
TGTGCCAGCAGACGATGGGGGAACTCCTACGAGCAGTACTTC
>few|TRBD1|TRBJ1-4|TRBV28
CASSWDRVEEEKLFF
TGTGCCAGCAGTTGGGACAGGGTTGAGGAGGAAAAACTGTTTTTT
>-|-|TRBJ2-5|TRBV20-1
CSASLEEETQYF
TGCAGTGCTAGCTTGGAGGAAGAGACCCAGTACTTC
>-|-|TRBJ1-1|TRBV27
CASSFLGSSTEAFF
TGTGCCAGCAGTTTTTTGGGGAGTAGCACTGAAGCTTTCTTT
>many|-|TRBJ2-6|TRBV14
CASSGRPSWANVLTF
TGTGCCAGCAGTGGACGTCCTTCCTGGGCCAACGTCCTGACTTTC
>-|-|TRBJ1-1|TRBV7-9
CASQRGSENTEAFF
TGTGCCAGCCAACGGGGAAGCGAGAACACTGAAGCTTTCTTT
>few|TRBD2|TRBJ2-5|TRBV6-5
CASSYSAGGPRETQYF
TGTGCCAGCAGTTACAGCGCGGGGGGGCCTCGGGAGACCCAGTACTTC
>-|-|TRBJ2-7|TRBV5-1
CASSLGRGETEQYF
TGCGCCAGCAGCTTGGGCAGGGGAGAAACCGAGCAGTACTTC
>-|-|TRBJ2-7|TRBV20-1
CSARVLGSDYEQYF
TGCAGTGCTCGGGTGCTGGGCAGCGACTACGAGCAGTACTTC
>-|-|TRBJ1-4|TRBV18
CASSPRIGRGEKLFF
TGTGCCAGCTCACCACGGATAGGGCGCGGAGAAAAACTGTTTTTT
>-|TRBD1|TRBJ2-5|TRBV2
CASSYRGHVETQYF
TGTGCCAGCAGTTACAGGGGCCATGTAGAGACCCAGTACTTC
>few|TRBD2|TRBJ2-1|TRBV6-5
CASSYETSAPHNEQFF
TGTGCCAGCAGTTACGAGACTAGCGCGCCTCACAATGAGCAGTTCTTC
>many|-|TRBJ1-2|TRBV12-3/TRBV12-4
CASSWSGFGYTF
TGTGCCAGCAGTTGGTCGGGGTTTGGCTACACCTTC
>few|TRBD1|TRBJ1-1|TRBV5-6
CASSSDRGANTEAFF
TGTGCCAGCAGTTCTGACAGGGGCGCTAACACTGAAGCTTTCTTT
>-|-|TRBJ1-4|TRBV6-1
CASSDRKGDEKLFF
TGTGCCAGCAGTGATCGGAAAGGAGACGAAAAACTGTTTTTT
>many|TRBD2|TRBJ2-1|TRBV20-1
CSARGTSGGYNEQFF
TGCAGTGCTAGGGGGACTAGCGGGGGGTACAATGAGCAGTTCTTC
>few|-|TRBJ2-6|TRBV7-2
CASSLRRGSSGGANVLTF
TGTGCCAGCAGCCTCCGCCGGGGGTCCTCAGGTGGGGCCAACGTCCTGACTTTC
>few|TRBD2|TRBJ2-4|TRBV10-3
CAISQTSGGAKNIQYF
TGTGCCATCAGTCAAACTAGCGGGGGTGCCAAAAACATTCAGTACTTC
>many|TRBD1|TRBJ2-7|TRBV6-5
CASSYSGTGGREQYF
TGTGCCAGCAGTTACTCAGGGACAGGGGGCAGAGAGCAGTACTTC
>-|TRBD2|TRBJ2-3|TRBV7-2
CASSFRPLAGGADTQYF
TGTGCCAGCAGCTTCCGACCACTAGCGGGGGGAGCAGATACGCAGTATTTT
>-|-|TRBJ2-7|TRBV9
CASSAGLEVWNEQYF
TGTGCCAGCAGCGCTGGACTGGAGGTTTGGAATGAGCAGTACTTC
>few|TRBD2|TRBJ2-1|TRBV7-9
CGASGSTNEQFF
TGTGGGGCCAGCGGGAGCACCAATGAGCAGTTCTTC
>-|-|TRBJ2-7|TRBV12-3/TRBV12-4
CASSSRTILMEQYF
TGTGCCAGCAGTTCAAGGACCATCCTAATGGAGCAGTACTTC
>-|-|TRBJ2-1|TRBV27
CASRTGAPGNEQFF
TGTGCCAGCAGGACGGGGGCTCCGGGGAATGAGCAGTTCTTC
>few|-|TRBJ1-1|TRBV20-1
CRAQGTEAFF
TGCAGAGCTCAGGGGACTGAAGCTTTCTTT
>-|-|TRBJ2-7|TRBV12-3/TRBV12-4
CASRAGPGGDEQYF
TGTGCCAGCAGAGCGGGACCCGGGGGCGACGAGCAGTACTTC
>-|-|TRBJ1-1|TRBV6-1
CATHPWGHTEAFF
TGTGCCACTCATCCTTGGGGACACACTGAAGCTTTCTTT
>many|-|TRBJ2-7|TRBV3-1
CASSQDFSGPLYEQYF
TGTGCCAGCAGCCAAGATTTTTCGGGCCCACTCTACGAGCAGTACTTC
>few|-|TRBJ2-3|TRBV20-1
CSAGRLSSLRPDTQYF
TGCAGTGCTGGACGGCTATCTTCCCTGAGGCCAGATACGCAGTATTTT
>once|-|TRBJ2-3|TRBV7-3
CASTSGRGAASDTQYF
TGTGCCAGCACCTCCGGGCGAGGGGCCGCGTCAGATACGCAGTATTTT
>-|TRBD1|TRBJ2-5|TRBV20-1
CSAPRTGAIRETQYF
TGCAGTGCTCCGCGGACAGGGGCGATACGAGAGACCCAGTACTTC
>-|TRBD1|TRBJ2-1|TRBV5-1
CASSILGQGNYNEQFF
TGCGCCAGCAGCATTTTGGGACAGGGAAACTACAATGAGCAGTTCTTC
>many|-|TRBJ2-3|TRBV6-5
CASRDGNTQYF
TGTGCCAGCAGGGACGGCAATACGCAGTATTTT
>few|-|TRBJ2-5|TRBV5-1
CASNPAAGRGVSQYF
TGCGCCAGCAATCCCGCAGCAGGTCGTGGAGTGTCCCAGTACTTC
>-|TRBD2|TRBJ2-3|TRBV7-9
CASSSGTSGDTDTQYF
TGTGCCAGCAGCTCTGGGACTAGCGGGGACACAGATACGCAGTATTTT
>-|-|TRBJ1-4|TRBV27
CASSMTDSNEKLFF
TGTGCCAGCAGCATGACCGACAGTAATGAAAAACTGTTTTTT
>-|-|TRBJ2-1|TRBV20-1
CSGRSSYNEQFF
TGCAGTGGACGGAGCTCCTACAATGAGCAGTTCTTC
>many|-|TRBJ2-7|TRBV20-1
CSASRGALYEQYF
TGCAGTGCTAGTCGCGGGGCCCTCTACGAGCAGTACTTC
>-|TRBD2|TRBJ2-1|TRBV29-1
CSVEGWRETYNEQFF
TGCAGCGTTGAAGGTTGGCGGGAGACTTACAATGAGCAGTTCTTC
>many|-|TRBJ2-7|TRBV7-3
CASSLGKAYEQYF
TGTGCCAGCAGCTTAGGGAAGGCCTACGAGCAGTACTTC
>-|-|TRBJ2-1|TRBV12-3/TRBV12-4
CASSLWDGNTYNEQFF
TGTGCCAGCAGTTTATGGGACGGGAACACTTACAATGAGCAGTTCTTC
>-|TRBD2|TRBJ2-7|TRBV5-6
CASSPGTRSDYEQYF
TGTGCCAGCAGCCCGGGGACTAGATCTGACTACGAGCAGTACTTC
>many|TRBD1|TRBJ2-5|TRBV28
CASSSQGQGRETQYF
TGTGCCAGCAGTTCCCAGGGACAGGGGCGAGAGACCCAGTACTTC
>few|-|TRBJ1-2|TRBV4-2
CASSQGTGARSYGYTF
TGTGCCAGCAGCCAAGGAACCGGGGCTCGGAGCTATGGCTACACCTTC
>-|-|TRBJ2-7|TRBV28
CASSFVGYDQYF
TGTGCCAGCAGTTTTGTGGGCTACGACCAGTACTTC
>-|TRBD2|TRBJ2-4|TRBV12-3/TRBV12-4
CASSLRDLAGNIQYF
TGTGCCAGCAGTTTAAGAGACCTAGCGGGGAACATTCAGTACTTC
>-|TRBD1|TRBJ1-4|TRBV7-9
CASSRGQGRITNEKLFF
TGTGCCAGCAGCCGGGGACAGGGACGGATAACTAATGAAAAACTGTTTTTT
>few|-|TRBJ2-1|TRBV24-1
CATSEVWDGSEQFF
TGTGCCACCAGTGAAGTTTGGGACGGGAGTGAGCAGTTCTTC
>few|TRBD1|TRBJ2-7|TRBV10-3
CATGDRVSEQYF
TGTGCCACCGGGGACAGGGTAAGCGAGCAGTACTTC
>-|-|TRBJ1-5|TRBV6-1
CASSEAPGMGNQPPHF
TGTGCCAGCAGTGAAGCCCCAGGGATGGGCAATCAGCCCCCGCATTTT
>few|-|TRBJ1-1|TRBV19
CASTAVPRHTEAFF
TGTGCCAGTACCGCGGTACCCCGGCACACTGAAGCTTTCTTT
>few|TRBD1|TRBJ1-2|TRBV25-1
CASSDRRDRGRNGYTF
TGTGCCAGCAGTGACCGCCGGGACAGGGGGCGGAATGGCTACACCTTC